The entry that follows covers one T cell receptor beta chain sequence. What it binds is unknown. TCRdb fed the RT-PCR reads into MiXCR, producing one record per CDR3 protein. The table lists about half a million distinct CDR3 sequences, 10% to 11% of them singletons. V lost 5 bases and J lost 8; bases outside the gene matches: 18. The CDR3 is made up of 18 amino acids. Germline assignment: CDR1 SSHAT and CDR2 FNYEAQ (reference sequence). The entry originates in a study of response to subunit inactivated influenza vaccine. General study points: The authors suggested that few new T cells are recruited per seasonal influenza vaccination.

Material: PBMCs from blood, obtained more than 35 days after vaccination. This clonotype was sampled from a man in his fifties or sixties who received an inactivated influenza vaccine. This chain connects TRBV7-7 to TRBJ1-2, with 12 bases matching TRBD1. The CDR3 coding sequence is TGTGCCAGCAGCCATAAAACCCAATCGGGACAGGGGGCGGAAGGCTACACCTTC. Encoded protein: CASSHKTQSGQGAEGYTF.